The 32 T cell receptor beta chains listed next were all sequenced from one sample in a study of cytomegalovirus exposure and HLA in healthy donors. The PCR contained 60 Vbeta and 13 Jbeta primers. This table comes from immunoSEQ multiplex PCR, and its TCRdb copy is limited to in-frame clones, with some not included. The sample carries 150,000 to 200,000 clones, roughly 12% recorded once. Material for sequencing was PBMCs. Source of these receptors: a man in his fifties in good health and CMV-seropositive.

The chain employs TRBV27 and TRBJ1-2, with 7 bases lining up with TRBD1. Germline CDR1 and CDR2: MNHEY and SMNVEV (reference sequence). CDR3 length: 15 residues. Losses at the gene ends were 3 bases for V and 8 bases for J; bases not matched to a gene: 12. The CDR3, as DNA: TGTGCCAGCAGTTTGGGGAGACAGGGAAGGTACGGCTACACCTTC. This gives the protein CASSLGRQGRYGYTF.

The chain uses TRBV9 and TRBJ1-2, with no clear D. CDR3 length: 15 residues. The V end was cut by 4 bases, the J end by 4 bases, with 17 bases between. CDR1 SGDLS and CDR2 YYNGEE come from the germline V gene. The DNA of the CDR3 is TGTGCCAGCAGCCTTCGAGAGGATCCGGTCTATGGCTACACCTTC. This codes for CASSLREDPVYGYTF.

The chain employs TRBV21-1 and TRBJ1-2; TRBD1 is the table's D call and was not checked against the DNA. TRBV21-1 is an annotated pseudogene. The CDR3 length is 16 residues. CDR3 nucleotide sequence: TGTGCCAGCAGTCCTAGAACAGGGCCCCATAACTATGGCTACACCTTC. This gives the protein CASSPRTGPHNYGYTF.

Only a few counts were recorded for this clone. This same CDR3 is encoded by further DNA sequences in the sample. CDR3 residues: CASSQALGRGYEQYF. For the CDR3, the DNA is TGTGCCAGCAGCCAAGCCCTAGGACGGGGTTACGAGCAGTACTTC. The chain couples TRBV7-2 to TRBJ2-7, with D perhaps matching TRBD2 (5 bases). The CDR3 runs to 15 residues. V was trimmed by 5 bases and J by 4 bases, leaving 18 bases between them. Germline values: CDR1 SGHTA, CDR2 FQGNSA.

This chain connects TRBV28 to TRBJ1-5, with 7 bases that match TRBD1. The V segment lost 2 bases and the J segment 2 bases; nucleotides outside the gene matches: 9. The CDR3 is 17 residues long. Germline CDR1 MDHEN, CDR2 SYDVKM. The CDR3 nucleotides read TGTGCCAGCAGTTTAGCGACAGGGTTCTCGGGCAATCAGCCCCAGCATTTT. This codes for CASSLATGFSGNQPQHF.

This clone was found a few times. The chain employs TRBV13 and TRBJ1-6; 10 nucleotides agree with TRBD1. CDR1 is PRHDT, CDR2 FYEKMQ, per germline (reference sequence). V was pared by 5 bases and J by 2 bases, with 9 bases of the junction left unmatched. There are 18 residues in the CDR3. DNA for the CDR3: TGTGCCAGCAGCCAAAGGGGACAGGGGAGGACCTATAATTCACCCCTCCACTTT. It translates to CASSQRGQGRTYNSPLHF.

A note on this clone: The same CDR3 is also encoded by other DNA sequences in this sample. The V call is TRBV11-3, the J call TRBJ1-1, with a possible D match to TRBD1 (6 bases). The CDR3 runs 12 residues. V was clipped by 0 bases and J by 7 bases, with 6 bases between them. Germline V gene data show CDR1 as SGHNT and CDR2 as YENEEA. CDR3: CASSLETGEAFF. DNA of the CDR3: TGTGCCAGCAGCTTAGAGACAGGTGAAGCTTTCTTT.

This clone was counted between two and nine times. V and J are TRBV10-1 and TRBJ2-3; 8 positions match TRBD1. The CDR3 has 14 residues. Losses at the gene ends were 4 bases for V and 2 bases for J; bases not matched to a gene: 2. CDR1 and CDR2 from the germline V gene are WNHNN and SYGVQD (reference sequence). For the CDR3, the DNA is TGCGCCAGCAGTGCGGGACAGGCCACAGATACGCAGTATTTT. Translation: CASSAGQATDTQYF.

This clone occurred a few times. The CDR3 sequence: CAISESRQAGQYF. The CDR3 DNA sequence: TGTGCCATCAGTGAGTCTAGGCAGGCAGGGCAGTACTTC. The V gene is TRBV10-3, the J gene TRBJ2-7; no firm D call. V was clipped by 0 bases and J by 9 bases, with 12 bases between them. Germline V lookup: CDR1 ENHRY, CDR2 SYGVKD. The CDR3 spans 13 residues.

The V call is TRBV6-5, the J call TRBJ1-2; 12 nucleotides agree with TRBD1. J was trimmed by 7 bases and V by 6 bases; bases with no gene match: 6. The length of the CDR3 is 14 residues. Germline CDR1 MNHEY, CDR2 SVGAGI. The chain's CDR3 is CASSPGQGATGYTF. CDR3 coding DNA: TGTGCCAGCAGCCCGGGACAGGGGGCAACTGGCTACACCTTC.

This clone was observed a few times. J is TRBJ2-1 and V is TRBV25-1; D perhaps matches TRBD1 (7 bases). The V gene's germline CDR1 is MGHDK and CDR2 SYGVNS. The CDR3 is made up of 12 amino acids. V lost 5 bases and J 7 bases, leaving 9 bases between the germline ends. The CDR3 bases are TGTGCCAGCAGTCCAGGGGGGAATGAGCAGTTCTTC. It specifies CASSPGGNEQFF.

The chain recombines TRBV6-5 with TRBJ2-3; D call uncertain. The CDR3 has 14 amino acids. V lost 6 bases and J 4 bases, leaving 14 bases between the germline ends. From germline, CDR1 is MNHEY and CDR2 SVGAGI. The CDR3 DNA reads as TGTGCCAGCAGCCCCTCGGGTATCGCAGATACGCAGTATTTT. Its protein is CASSPSGIADTQYF.

The chain carries TRBV7-6 and TRBJ2-5; D is unresolved. The J call may be in error: the DNA end matches TRBJ2-7 better. This CDR3 contains 15 residues. The germline gives CDR1 SGHVS, CDR2 FNYEAQ. The CDR3 DNA sequence: TGTGCCAGCAGCTTAGGCGCAGGCCTGTCCTACGAGCAGTACTTC. Translated, it gives CASSLGAGLSYEQYF.

The chain has TRBV12-5 and TRBJ2-7; D remains unclear. CDR3 length equals 12 residues. The V end lost 2 bases, the J end lost 3 bases, and 5 bases lay between the germline ends. The germline gives CDR1 LGHNT, CDR2 FRNRAP. Written as DNA, the CDR3 is TGTGCTAGTGGTTTGCCTTTCTACGAGCAGTACTTC. It codes for CASGLPFYEQYF.

J is TRBJ1-2 and V is TRBV6-5; D may be TRBD1 (5 bases). The CDR3 has 12 amino acids. Germline CDR1 reads MNHEY; CDR2 reads SVGAGI. The ends were cut back, 8 bases at V and 3 bases at J, with 10 bases in the middle. In DNA, the CDR3 is TGTGCCAGCGGGGGGGGTTACTATGGCTACACCTTC. This gives the protein CASGGGYYGYTF.

In its sample, this clone was seen a few times. The chain is built from TRBV18 and TRBJ1-2; D perhaps matches TRBD1 (5 bases). CDR3 length: 15 amino acids. The ends were cut back, 6 bases at V and 8 bases at J, with 22 bases in the middle. CDR1 KGHSH and CDR2 LQKENI come from the germline V gene. Here the CDR3 reads CASSQLQEQFLGYTF. CDR3 DNA: TGTGCCAGCTCCCAATTACAGGAGCAGTTCTTAGGCTACACCTTC.

This clone was found a few times. The rearrangement joins TRBV5-6 to TRBJ1-1, with a possible D match to TRBD1 (6 bases). The CDR3 length is 13 residues. The germline V gene has CDR1 SGHDT and CDR2 YYEEEE. The V gene lost 5 bases and the J gene lost 6 bases, with 14 bases spanning the gap. CDR3 in amino acids: CASRGQYGAEAFF. The CDR3 DNA reads TGTGCCAGCAGAGGACAGTATGGCGCTGAAGCTTTCTTT. The full variable domain, its missing parts supplied by reference TRBV5-6 and TRBJ1-1, is DAGVTQSPTHLIKTRGQQVTLRCSPKSGHDTVSWYQQALGQGPQFIFQYYEEEERQRGNFPDRFSGHQFPNYSSELNVNALLLGDSALYLCASRGQYGAEAFFGQGTRLTVV.

This clone has a handful of counts. The chain uses TRBV7-2 and TRBJ2-5; D is unresolved. Trimming took 4 bases from V and 5 from J, leaving 11 bases between them. The CDR3 sequence is 13 residues long. Per the germline V gene, CDR1 is SGHTA and CDR2 is FQGNSA. CDR3 in amino acids: CASSSPSAETQYF. The CDR3 DNA reads as TGTGCCAGCAGCTCGCCGAGCGCGGAGACCCAGTACTTC.

The chain links TRBV19 to TRBJ2-5, with 11 bases identical to TRBD1. The CDR3 is 15 residues long. Germline assignment: CDR1 LNHDA and CDR2 SQIVND (reference sequence). J was trimmed by 4 bases and V by 5 bases; bases with no gene match: 6. Here the CDR3 DNA reads TGTGCCAGTAGTCGGAGGACAGGGGGCGCAGAGACCCAGTACTTC. This gives the protein CASSRRTGGAETQYF.

V usage is TRBV6-6 and J usage is TRBJ1-1; D remains ambiguous. Trimming stripped 6 bases from V and 2 bases from J, with 13 bases between. This CDR3 is built from 14 residues. Germline lookup yields CDR1 MNHNY and CDR2 SVGAGI (reference sequence). The CDR3 DNA is TGTGCCAGCAGCTTGACACCATTTAACACTGAAGCTTTCTTT. Translation gives CASSLTPFNTEAFF.

This rearrangement joins TRBV5-1 to TRBJ2-3; 10 bases align to TRBD1. The CDR3 length is 17 residues. Germline assignment: CDR1 SGHRS and CDR2 YFSETQ. Unmatched junction bases numbered 13, after V lost 5 bases and J lost 4 bases. The CDR3 spells CASSPYTRTGGSDTQYF. The CDR3 region has the DNA TGCGCCAGCAGTCCATACACCCGGACAGGGGGATCAGATACGCAGTATTTT.

The chain recombines TRBV28 with TRBJ1-4; the D is unclear. V was cut by 4 bases and J by 6 bases, with 9 bases left in between. Looked up from germline, CDR1 is MDHEN and CDR2 is SYDVKM. The CDR3 extends over 13 amino acids. DNA for the CDR3: TGTGCCAGCAGTTCCCCCCCTGATGAAAAACTGTTTTTT. It codes for CASSSPPDEKLFF.

This clone was seen a handful of times. The chain couples TRBV7-2 to TRBJ2-7; perhaps TRBD2 as D (6 bases). The germline CDR1 and CDR2 sequences are SGHTA and FQGNSA. V lost 5 bases and J lost 4, with 15 bases in between. The CDR3 contains 14 residues. The CDR3 spells CASSRLTGDYEQYF. The CDR3 DNA follows: TGTGCCAGCAGCCGTCTGACGGGAGATTACGAGCAGTACTTC.

This clone was seen more than once but under ten times. The chain is built from TRBV6-1 and TRBJ2-3; 8 bases are shared with TRBD2. The germline gives CDR1 MNHNS, CDR2 SASEGT. The CDR3 has 15 amino acids. The V segment lost 7 bases and the J segment 1 base; nucleotides outside the gene matches: 7. The CDR3 loop is CASTWGRGGTDTQYF. DNA for the CDR3: TGTGCCAGCACTTGGGGGCGGGGGGGCACAGATACGCAGTATTTT.

This clone occurred a few times. The V gene is TRBV9, the J gene TRBJ1-2; a weak D match, TRBD1 (5 bases). V lost 4 bases, J lost 2 bases, and 15 bases lay in between. Germline assignment: CDR1 SGDLS and CDR2 YYNGEE. This CDR3 has 15 residues. CDR3 coding DNA: TGTGCCAGCAGCCCACGGTCCCAGGGAAACTATGGCTACACCTTC. It codes for CASSPRSQGNYGYTF.

This clone showed up just a few times. The V call is TRBV5-6, the J call TRBJ1-6, with unresolved D. The germline gives CDR1 SGHDT, CDR2 YYEEEE. V shed 0 bases and J shed 5 bases, with 15 bases lying between them. This CDR3 spans 17 amino acids. The CDR3, as DNA: TGTGCCAGCAGCTTGGGTGGCCCGGGTCTAGATAATTCACCCCTCCACTTT. It yields the protein CASSLGGPGLDNSPLHF.

This clone was detected a few times. CDR3 nucleotides: TGTGCCAGTAGTATCGGGACAGGGCCTAACTATGGCTACACCTTC. Protein product: CASSIGTGPNYGYTF. The chain joins TRBV19 to TRBJ1-2, with 9 bases matching TRBD1. V shed 3 bases, J shed 0 bases, and the junction held 2 bases outside the gene matches. The germline gives CDR1 LNHDA, CDR2 SQIVND (reference sequence). This CDR3 spans 15 amino acids.

The chain links TRBV27 to TRBJ2-1; 7 bases map to TRBD2. V lost 6 bases to trimming and J lost 10 bases; unmatched junction nucleotides: 9. CDR3 length equals 13 residues. Germline V gives CDR1 MNHEY, CDR2 SMNVEV (reference sequence). Here the CDR3 reads CASSYGGLVEQFF. CDR3 bases: TGTGCCAGCAGCTATGGTGGACTAGTGGAGCAGTTCTTC.

This clone appeared a few times. The chain has TRBV28 and TRBJ1-2; D is perhaps TRBD1 (5 bases). V lost 8 bases and J lost 4, with 14 bases in between. The V gene's germline CDR1 is MDHEN and CDR2 SYDVKM. The CDR3 consists of 13 residues. CDR3 DNA sequence: TGTGCCAGCTATTCTTCCAGGGTCTATGGCTACACCTTC. Translation gives CASYSSRVYGYTF.

This clone was recorded a few times. The chain recombines TRBV19 with TRBJ1-1; possible D gene TRBD1, 5 bases. CDR3 size: 14 residues. Looked up from germline, CDR1 is LNHDA and CDR2 is SQIVND (reference sequence). V lost 8 bases, J lost 4 bases, and 17 bases lay in between. In DNA, the CDR3 is TGTGCCAGTTACTCAGGGATCTTAGGCACTGAAGCTTTCTTT. Protein sequence: CASYSGILGTEAFF.

The chain is built from TRBV4-3 and TRBJ2-3; D might be TRBD2 (5 bases). Germline CDR1 reads LGHNA; CDR2 reads YSLEER. V shed 0 bases and J shed 4 bases, with 8 bases lying between them. The CDR3 runs to 14 residues. Here the CDR3 reads CASSQERGPDTQYF. In DNA form, the CDR3 reads TGCGCCAGCAGCCAAGAACGGGGTCCAGATACGCAGTATTTT.

This clone occurred a few times. The chain employs TRBV18 and TRBJ1-1, with 9 positions matching TRBD1. Trimming removed 2 bases from V and 4 bases from J; junction bases left unmatched: 8. Germline V gene data show CDR1 as KGHSH and CDR2 as LQKENI. The CDR3 spans 16 residues. CDR3 coding DNA: TGTGCCAGCTCACCATTTCCGGGACAGGGTGCCACTGAAGCTTTCTTT. Its protein is CASSPFPGQGATEAFF.